This T cell receptor beta chain was sequenced for a study of control samples from healthy donors and cancer patients. This table comes from immunoSEQ multiplex PCR, and its TCRdb copy is limited to in-frame clones, with some not included. Of more than 110,000 clones listed, less than 90% are singletons. The germline V and J ends were trimmed by 8 bases and 1 base, with 15 bases remaining between them. Germline lookup yields CDR1 LNHNV and CDR2 YYDKDF (reference sequence). This CDR3 is built from 16 residues. The J gene is TRBJ2-6, the V gene TRBV15; D is perhaps TRBD2 (5 bases). Sequenced: blood. The receptor comes from a woman aged 30 to 39 in good health. Written as DNA, the CDR3 is TGTGCCACCTCTCAGAGAGGGTTGTCTGGGGCCAACGTCCTGACTTTC. This sequence encodes CATSQRGLSGANVLTF. Filled out from reference TRBV15 and TRBJ2-6, the complete variable domain reads DAMVIQNPRYQVTQFGKPVTLSCSQTLNHNVMYWYQQKSSQAPKLLFHYYDKDFNNEADTPDNFQSRRPNTSFCFLDIRSPGLGDTAMYLCATSQRGLSGANVLTFGAGSRLTVL.